The 22 T cell receptor beta chains in this list originate from one sample, sequenced in a study of blood T cell repertoires in COVID-19. Sequencing used immunoSEQ multiplex PCR; TCRdb keeps in-frame clones, though not all of them. The sample holds around 170,000 clones, around 72% seen once. The specimen sequenced was peripheral blood. These receptors were collected from a woman aged 80 or older with acute or convalescent COVID-19.

This chain uses TRBV4-3 with TRBJ2-3, with 9 bases that match TRBD2. CDR1 is LGHNA and CDR2 is YSLEER in the germline V gene. CDR3 length equals 16 residues. J gave up 5 bases and V 0 bases, and 6 bases lay outside the gene matches. CDR3 nucleotides: TGCGCCAGCAGCCAAGAACTTAGCGGGGGCCTAGATACGCAGTATTTT. Its translation is CASSQELSGGLDTQYF.

This clone was seen repeatedly, ten times or more. The rearrangement uses TRBV9 and TRBJ2-3; tentatively, D is TRBD2 (5 bases). The CDR3 loop spans 16 amino acids. Germline CDR1 and CDR2: SGDLS and YYNGEE. V dropped 3 bases and J dropped 4 bases, with 18 bases sitting between them. CDR3 residues: CASSAPGGGFADTQYF. CDR3 coding DNA: TGTGCCAGCAGCGCCCCAGGAGGTGGTTTCGCAGATACGCAGTATTTT. The entire variable domain, with the rest obtained from reference TRBV9 and TRBJ2-3, is as follows: DSGVTQTPKHLITATGQRVTLRCSPRSGDLSVYWYQQSLDQGLQFLIQYYNGEERAKGNILERFSAQQFPDLHSELNLSSLELGDSALYFCASSAPGGGFADTQYFGPGTRLTVL.

V usage is TRBV5-4 and J usage is TRBJ2-7; 13 bases align to TRBD2. The germline V gene has CDR1 SGHNT and CDR2 YYREEE (reference sequence). CDR3 size: 15 residues. V shed 2 bases, J shed 4 bases, and the junction held 3 bases outside the gene matches. CDR3 amino acids: CASSFGLAGEYEQYF. In nucleotides, the CDR3 is TGTGCCAGCAGCTTCGGACTAGCGGGAGAGTACGAGCAGTACTTC.

V and J are TRBV11-2 and TRBJ1-3; D unresolved. Germline values: CDR1 SGHAT, CDR2 FQNNGV. The CDR3 loop spans 17 amino acids. V was clipped by 5 bases and J by 0 bases, with 17 bases between them. The CDR3 protein is CASSLAPAGSSGNTIYF. Written as DNA, the CDR3 is TGTGCCAGCAGCCTCGCCCCGGCAGGAAGCTCTGGAAACACCATATATTTT. The complete variable domain, with remaining parts taken from reference TRBV11-2 and TRBJ1-3, reads EAGVAQSPRYKIIEKRQSVAFWCNPISGHATLYWYQQILGQGPKLLIQFQNNGVVDDSQLPKDRFSAERLKGVDSTLKIQPAKLEDSAVYLCASSLAPAGSSGNTIYFGEGSWLTVV.

The chain combines TRBV7-9 with TRBJ1-6; D uncertain. The CDR3 sequence is 12 residues long. Germline V gene lookup returns CDR1 SEHNR and CDR2 FQNEAQ (reference sequence). V was shortened by 5 bases and J by 7 bases, with 6 bases between the two germline ends. CDR3 DNA sequence: TGTGCCAGCAGCCTCTTCAATTCACCCCTCCACTTT. It is translated as CASSLFNSPLHF.

This clone was observed once. This chain links TRBV4-1 with TRBJ1-2; 7 bases map to TRBD1. The junction had 9 bases not matched to a gene; V was cut back by 4 bases and J by 4 bases. This CDR3 has 15 residues. The germline CDR1 and CDR2 sequences are MGHRA and YSYEKL. The CDR3 DNA follows: TGCGCCAGCAGCCTAGACAGGGCCCAGGGCTATGGCTACACCTTC. Protein sequence: CASSLDRAQGYGYTF.

The V and J genes are TRBV7-2 and TRBJ2-5; no clear D. Germline loops: CDR1 SGHTA, CDR2 FQGNSA. Between the trimmed V and J ends, which lost 5 bases and 5 bases, there was a span of 12 bases. The CDR3 has 13 residues. CDR3: CASSPMRSETQYF. As DNA, the CDR3 is TGTGCCAGCAGCCCCATGCGGTCGGAGACCCAGTACTTC.

The V gene is TRBV4-1, the J gene TRBJ2-1; 9 positions match TRBD2. Germline values: CDR1 MGHRA, CDR2 YSYEKL. There are 17 residues in the CDR3. V lost 4 bases, J lost 2 bases, and 9 bases stayed unmatched. The CDR3 spells CASSPPVRGRAYNEQFF. CDR3 DNA: TGCGCCAGCAGCCCGCCGGTGCGCGGGAGGGCCTACAATGAGCAGTTCTTC.

The gene calls are TRBV6-1 and TRBJ2-1, with 8 bases matching TRBD2. This CDR3 region has 15 residues. Germline V lookup: CDR1 MNHNS, CDR2 SASEGT. Trimming took 2 bases from V and 6 from J; bases not matched to a gene: 6. The CDR3 reads CASSESREVVNEQFF. CDR3 coding DNA: TGTGCCAGCAGTGAATCGCGGGAGGTAGTCAATGAGCAGTTCTTC.

The chain carries TRBV30 and TRBJ2-5; a possible D gene is TRBD1 (6 bases). The V end lost 3 bases, the J end lost 3 bases, and 14 bases lay between the germline ends. The CDR3 runs 14 residues. Per germline, CDR1 GTSNPN and CDR2 SVGIG (reference sequence). The CDR3 region is CAWRQGRMKETQYF. CDR3 DNA: TGTGCCTGGAGACAGGGCCGAATGAAAGAGACCCAGTACTTC.

This chain uses TRBV19 with TRBJ2-7; 7 bases are a match to TRBD2. Germline trimming cut 1 base from V and 4 bases from J; bases unmatched to any gene: 7. Germline CDR1 reads LNHDA; CDR2 reads SQIVND (reference sequence). The CDR3 consists of 15 residues. The CDR3 DNA is TGTGCCAGTAGTATAGGAGGCGGGAGAGGATACGAGCAGTACTTC. Amino acids: CASSIGGGRGYEQYF.

This clone has a handful of counts. V gene TRBV10-1 combines with J gene TRBJ2-7; 7 positions agree with TRBD2. CDR1 and CDR2 (germline): WNHNN, SYGVQD (reference sequence). J gave up 0 bases and V 6 bases, and 8 bases lay outside the gene matches. This CDR3 is built from 15 residues. CDR3 bases: TGCGCCAGCAGCAAAACGGGGGGAAGCTCCTACGAGCAGTACTTC. Protein product: CASSKTGGSSYEQYF.

This chain joins TRBV27 and TRBJ2-7; D unresolved. Germline lookup yields CDR1 MNHEY and CDR2 SMNVEV (reference sequence). CDR3 length: 13 residues. Trimming took off 2 bases at V and 1 base at J, with 6 bases between the two ends. CDR3 sequence reads: CASSLQSSYEQYF. The DNA of the CDR3 is TGTGCCAGCAGTTTACAGTCTTCCTACGAGCAGTACTTC.

This chain links TRBV27 with TRBJ2-1; 12 positions match TRBD2. Germline assignment: CDR1 MNHEY and CDR2 SMNVEV (reference sequence). After removal of 6 bases from V and 7 bases from J, the junction contained 7 bases not matched to a gene. This CDR3 has 15 residues. CDR3: CASRLAGGPRNEQFF. The CDR3 DNA reads TGTGCCAGCAGGCTAGCGGGAGGGCCGCGGAATGAGCAGTTCTTC.

V gene TRBV28 combines with J gene TRBJ1-6, with 10 bases that match TRBD1. The CDR3 is made up of 16 amino acids. The ends lost 6 bases at V and 7 bases at J; junction bases unmatched: 9. Germline CDR1 is MDHEN and CDR2 is SYDVKM. The CDR3 bases are TGTGCCAGCAGGCCGCTCCCGGGACAGGGGAATTCACCCCTCCACTTT. Translation gives CASRPLPGQGNSPLHF.

The chain employs TRBV10-2 and TRBJ1-1, with TRBD1 identical over 7 bases. Germline V CDR1 and CDR2: WSHSY, SAAADI. Trimming at V came to 6 bases and at J to 6 bases, leaving 7 bases not matched to a gene. CDR3 size: 13 residues. The CDR3 coding sequence is TGCGCCAGCAGGGCAGGGGGAGTCGCTGAAGCTTTCTTT. Translation: CASRAGGVAEAFF.

The chain uses TRBV27 and TRBJ1-2; D is ambiguous. Germline-derived CDR1 and CDR2 are MNHEY and SMNVEV (reference sequence). With 5 bases removed from V and 8 bases from J, the gap between germline ends came to 18 bases. The CDR3 is made up of 14 amino acids. The DNA of the CDR3 is TGTGCCAGCAGTCCTCGTGGAGGGTGGGGAGGCTACACCTTC. Translating it yields CASSPRGGWGGYTF.

This chain links TRBV7-2 with TRBJ2-1, with D possibly being TRBD2 (5 bases). The CDR3 has 15 amino acids. V lost 1 base to trimming and J lost 3 bases, with 10 bases between them. CDR1 and CDR2 from the germline V gene are SGHTA and FQGNSA. The chain's CDR3 is CASSLGSGSYNEQFF. In DNA, the CDR3 is TGTGCCAGCAGCTTAGGGAGCGGAAGCTACAATGAGCAGTTCTTC.

This clone has ten or more counts. The rearrangement uses TRBV5-1 and TRBJ2-7; the match to TRBD1 covers 12 bases. The CDR3 has 15 amino acids. CDR1 is SGHRS and CDR2 is YFSETQ in the germline V gene. The J segment lost 7 bases and the V segment lost 1 base, leaving 6 bases of the junction unmatched. In DNA, the CDR3 is TGCGCCAGCAGCTTGCAGGGACAGGGGGCAGATGAGCAGTACTTC. It specifies CASSLQGQGADEQYF. The variable domain in full, with the rest retrieved from reference TRBV5-1 and TRBJ2-7, is KAGVTQTPRYLIKTRGQQVTLSCSPISGHRSVSWYQQTPGQGLQFLFEYFSETQRNKGNFPGRFSGRQFSNSRSEMNVSTLELGDSALYLCASSLQGQGADEQYFGPGTRLTVT.

V and J are TRBV24-1 and TRBJ2-1, with D perhaps matching TRBD1 (6 bases). Trimming left V 7 bases short and J 1 base short, with 10 bases between. Per the germline V gene, CDR1 is KGHDR and CDR2 is SFDVKD. This CDR3 contains 14 residues. The CDR3 is CATSLQGSYNEQFF. CDR3 bases: TGTGCCACCAGCCTACAGGGATCCTACAATGAGCAGTTCTTC.

This chain joins TRBV11-2 and TRBJ2-4; possibly TRBD1 for D (5 bases). V was clipped by 5 bases and J by 8 bases, with 19 bases between them. Germline CDR1 SGHAT, CDR2 FQNNGV. CDR3 length: 15 amino acids. The CDR3, as DNA: TGTGCCAGCAGCCCAGGGCTAGGGGCTGGGTACATTCAGTACTTC. It translates to CASSPGLGAGYIQYF.

V and J are TRBV21-1 and TRBJ2-7; TRBD2 is taken as the D call from the table, unchecked against the DNA. TRBV21-1 is deemed a pseudogene. The CDR3 runs to 19 residues. CDR3 sequence: CASSKAPAGANSRLYEQYF. The CDR3, as DNA: TGTGCCAGCAGCAAAGCACCAGCGGGTGCAAATAGCCGGCTCTACGAGCAGTACTTC.